This TCR beta chain was obtained from a study of T-cell memory formation after mild COVID-19. Study overall: TCR clustering was largely donor specific.

After removal of 4 bases from V and 0 bases from J, the junction contained 11 bases not matched to a gene. The CDR3 is 19 amino acids. Via MiXCR, TCRdb re-called the 5' RACE reads, giving one row per CDR3 protein. This sample has about 240,000 distinct CDR3 sequences; 9.4% occur once, and the top ten carry approximately 20%. A few counts support this clonotype. Its antigen is undetermined. Study-level points and caveats: Of the contracting clones, CD4+ ones lay mainly in CM and EM, and CD8+ ones in EMRA. The finding that pre-infection memory included some responding clones suggested that cross-reactive memory joined.

V gene TRBV12-3 or TRBV12-4 combines with J gene TRBJ2-1, with 11 bases fitting TRBD2. The sequencing sample was made of PBMCs or a T cell subset sorted from them (not recorded which). This TCR was sampled from a man aged 18 to 30 who had mild COVID-19 (a few samples of this study predate the infection). Cell type and time point are not known. The CDR3 region has the DNA TGTGCCAGCAGTTACACTAGCGGGGGACCAAGCAGCTCCTACAATGAGCAGTTCTTC. It codes for CASSYTSGGPSSSYNEQFF.